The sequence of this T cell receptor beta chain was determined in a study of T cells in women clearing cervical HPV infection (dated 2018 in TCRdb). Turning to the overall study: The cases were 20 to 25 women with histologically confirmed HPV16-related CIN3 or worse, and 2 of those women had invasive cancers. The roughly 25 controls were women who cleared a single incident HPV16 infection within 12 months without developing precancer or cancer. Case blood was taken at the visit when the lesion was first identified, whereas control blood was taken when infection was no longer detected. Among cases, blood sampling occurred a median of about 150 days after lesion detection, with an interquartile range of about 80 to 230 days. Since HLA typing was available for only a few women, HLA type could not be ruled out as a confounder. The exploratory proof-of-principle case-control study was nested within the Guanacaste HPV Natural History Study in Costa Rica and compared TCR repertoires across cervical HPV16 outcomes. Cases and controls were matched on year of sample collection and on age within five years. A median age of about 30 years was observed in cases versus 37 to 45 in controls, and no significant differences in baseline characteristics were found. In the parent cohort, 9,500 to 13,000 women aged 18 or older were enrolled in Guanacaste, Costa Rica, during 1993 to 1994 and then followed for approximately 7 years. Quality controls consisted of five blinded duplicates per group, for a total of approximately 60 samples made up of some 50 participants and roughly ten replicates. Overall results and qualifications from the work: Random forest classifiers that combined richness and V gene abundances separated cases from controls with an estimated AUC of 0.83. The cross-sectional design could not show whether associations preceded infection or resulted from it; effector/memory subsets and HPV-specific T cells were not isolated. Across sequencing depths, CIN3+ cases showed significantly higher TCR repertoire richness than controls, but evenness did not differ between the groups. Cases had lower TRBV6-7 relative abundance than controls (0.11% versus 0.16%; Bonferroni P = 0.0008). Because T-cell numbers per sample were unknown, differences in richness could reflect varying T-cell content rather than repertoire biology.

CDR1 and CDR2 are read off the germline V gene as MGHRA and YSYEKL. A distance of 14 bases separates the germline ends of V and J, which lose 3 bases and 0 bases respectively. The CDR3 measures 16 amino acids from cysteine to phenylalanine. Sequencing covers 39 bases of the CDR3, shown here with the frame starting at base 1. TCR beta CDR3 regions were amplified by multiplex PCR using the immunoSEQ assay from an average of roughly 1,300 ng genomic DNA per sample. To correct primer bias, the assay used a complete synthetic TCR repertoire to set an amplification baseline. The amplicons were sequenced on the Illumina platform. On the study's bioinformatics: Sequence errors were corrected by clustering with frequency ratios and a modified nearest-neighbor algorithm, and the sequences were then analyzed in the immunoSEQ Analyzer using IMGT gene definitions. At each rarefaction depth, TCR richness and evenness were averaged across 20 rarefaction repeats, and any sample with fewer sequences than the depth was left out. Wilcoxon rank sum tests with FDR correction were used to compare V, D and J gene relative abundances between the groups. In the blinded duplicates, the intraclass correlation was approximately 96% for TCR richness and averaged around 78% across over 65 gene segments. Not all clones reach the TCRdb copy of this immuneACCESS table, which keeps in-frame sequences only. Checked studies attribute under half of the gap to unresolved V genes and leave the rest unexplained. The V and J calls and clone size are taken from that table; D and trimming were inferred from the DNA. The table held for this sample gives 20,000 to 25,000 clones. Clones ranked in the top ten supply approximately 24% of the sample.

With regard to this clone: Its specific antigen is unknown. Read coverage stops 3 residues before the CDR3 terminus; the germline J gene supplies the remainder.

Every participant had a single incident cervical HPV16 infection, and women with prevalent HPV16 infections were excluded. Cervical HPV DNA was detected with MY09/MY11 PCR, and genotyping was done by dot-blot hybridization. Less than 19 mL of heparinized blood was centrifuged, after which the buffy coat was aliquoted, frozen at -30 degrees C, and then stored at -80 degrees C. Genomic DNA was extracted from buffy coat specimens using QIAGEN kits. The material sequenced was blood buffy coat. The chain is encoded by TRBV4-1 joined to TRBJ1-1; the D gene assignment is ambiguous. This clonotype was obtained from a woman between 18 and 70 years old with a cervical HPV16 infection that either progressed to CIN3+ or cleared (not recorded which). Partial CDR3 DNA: TGCGCCAGCAGCCATGCTTACAGAGACATGAACACTGAA. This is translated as CASSHAYRDMNTE. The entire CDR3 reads CASSHAYRDMNTEAFF.